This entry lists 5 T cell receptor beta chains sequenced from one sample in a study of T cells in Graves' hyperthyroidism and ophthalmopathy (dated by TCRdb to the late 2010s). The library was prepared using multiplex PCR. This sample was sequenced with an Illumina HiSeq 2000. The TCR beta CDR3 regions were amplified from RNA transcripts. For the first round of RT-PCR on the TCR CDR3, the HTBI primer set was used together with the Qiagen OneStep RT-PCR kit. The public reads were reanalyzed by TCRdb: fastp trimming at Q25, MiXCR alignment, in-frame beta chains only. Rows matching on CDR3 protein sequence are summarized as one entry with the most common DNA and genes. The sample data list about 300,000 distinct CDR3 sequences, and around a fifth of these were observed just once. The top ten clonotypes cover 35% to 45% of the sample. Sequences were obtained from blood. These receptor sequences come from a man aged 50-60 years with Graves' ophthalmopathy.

CDR3: CASRQGASQPQHF. The CDR3 region has the DNA TGTGCCAGCAGACAGGGGGCAAGTCAGCCCCAGCATTTT. The chain employs TRBV6-1 and TRBJ1-5; 9 bases match TRBD1. Trimming removed 6 bases from V and 6 bases from J; junction bases left unmatched: 3. CDR3 length: 13 amino acids. Germline values: CDR1 MNHNS, CDR2 SASEGT.

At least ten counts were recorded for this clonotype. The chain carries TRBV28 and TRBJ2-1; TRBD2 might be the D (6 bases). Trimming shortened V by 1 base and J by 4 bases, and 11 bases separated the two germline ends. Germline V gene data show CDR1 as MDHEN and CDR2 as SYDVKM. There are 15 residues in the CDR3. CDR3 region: CASSLSTRLYNEQFF. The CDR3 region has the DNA TGTGCCAGCAGTTTATCGACTAGGCTATACAATGAGCAGTTCTTC. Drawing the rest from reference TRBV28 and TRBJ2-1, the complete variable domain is DVKVTQSSRYLVKRTGEKVFLECVQDMDHENMFWYRQDPGLGLRLIYFSYDVKMKEKGDIPEGYSVSREKKERFSLILESASTNQTSMYLCASSLSTRLYNEQFFGPGTRLTVL.

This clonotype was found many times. The CDR3 protein is CAWSVLGGTEAFF. The CDR3 DNA sequence: TGTGCCTGGAGTGTACTAGGCGGCACTGAAGCTTTCTTT. The chain uses TRBV30 and TRBJ1-1; D not certain. The V end lost 0 bases, the J end lost 4 bases, and 9 bases lay between the germline ends. The length of the CDR3 is 13 residues. From germline, CDR1 is GTSNPN and CDR2 SVGIG (reference sequence).

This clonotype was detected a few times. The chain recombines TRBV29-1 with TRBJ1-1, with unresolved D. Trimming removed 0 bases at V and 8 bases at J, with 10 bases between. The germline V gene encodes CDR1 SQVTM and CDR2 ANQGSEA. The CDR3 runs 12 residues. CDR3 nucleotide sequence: TGCAGCGTTGAAGAGGGGTGGAGAGAAGCTTTCTTT. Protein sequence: CSVEEGWREAFF.

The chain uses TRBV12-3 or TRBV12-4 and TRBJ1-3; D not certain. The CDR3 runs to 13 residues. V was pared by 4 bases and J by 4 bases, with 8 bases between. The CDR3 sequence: CASSSPLGNTIYF. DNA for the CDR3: TGTGCCAGCAGTTCTCCCTTAGGAAACACCATATATTTT.